This T cell receptor (beta chain) stems from a study of T cell changes during pregnancy in multiple sclerosis. Produced via immunoSEQ multiplex PCR; TCRdb's table is partial and in-frame only. This sample yields about 48,000 clones, of which about nine tenths are seen a single time; 0.45% to 0.5% belongs to the top ten. Unmatched junction bases numbered 4, after V lost 0 bases and J lost 6 bases. The CDR3 is 14 amino acids. The germline gives CDR1 PRHDT, CDR2 FYEKMQ (reference sequence). This TCR derives from a female donor with multiple sclerosis, enrolled in a pregnancy study. The V call is TRBV13, the J call TRBJ2-7, with 8 bases fitting TRBD1. Source: CD4+ T cells from peripheral blood mononuclear cells, taken in the third trimester of pregnancy. The CDR3, as DNA: TGTGCCAGCAGCTTAGGGGACAGGGAAGGCGAGCAGTACTTC. This codes for CASSLGDREGEQYF.